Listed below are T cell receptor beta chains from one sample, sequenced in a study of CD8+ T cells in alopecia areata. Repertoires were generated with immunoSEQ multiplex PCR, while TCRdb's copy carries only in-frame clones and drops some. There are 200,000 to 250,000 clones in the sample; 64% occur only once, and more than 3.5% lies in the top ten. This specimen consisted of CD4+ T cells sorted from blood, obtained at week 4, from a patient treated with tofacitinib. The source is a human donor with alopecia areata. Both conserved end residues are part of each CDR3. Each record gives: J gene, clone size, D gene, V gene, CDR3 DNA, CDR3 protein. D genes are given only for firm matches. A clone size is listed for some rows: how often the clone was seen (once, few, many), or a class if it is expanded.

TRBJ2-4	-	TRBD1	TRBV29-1	TGCAGCGCCGGAGACAGGGCCTCAACCAAAAACATTCAGTACTTC	CSAGDRASTKNIQYF
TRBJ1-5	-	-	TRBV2	TGTGCCAGCAGTGTAGGACGGTCTAGCAATCAGCCCCAGCATTTT	CASSVGRSSNQPQHF
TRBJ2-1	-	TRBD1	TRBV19	TGTGCCAGTAGTCGGGACAGCGCCTACAATGAGCAGTTCTTC	CASSRDSAYNEQFF
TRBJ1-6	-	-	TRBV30	TGTGCCTGGAGTGTACGGAGGGGTGGAGATGATTCACCCCTCCACTTT	CAWSVRRGGDDSPLHF
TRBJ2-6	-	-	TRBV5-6	TGTGCCAGCAGCCCCCTAGGAGCCGGGGCCAACGTCCTGACTTTC	CASSPLGAGANVLTF
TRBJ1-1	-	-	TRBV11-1	TGTGCCAGCAGCTTAGACCGTACCAGGGTTTCCGAAGCTTTCTTT	CASSLDRTRVSEAFF
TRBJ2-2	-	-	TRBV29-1	TGCAGCGCCGTGGTGGCATTGGGGGGCGGGGAGCTGTTTTTT	CSAVVALGGGELFF
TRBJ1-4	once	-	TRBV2	TGTGCCAGCAGCGCCGGGTCTAATGAAAAACTGTTTTTT	CASSAGSNEKLFF
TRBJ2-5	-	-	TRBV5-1	TGCGCCAGCAGCTTCGGTGGGAGCTACTTC	CASSFGGSYF
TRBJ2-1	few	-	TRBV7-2	TGTGCCAGCAGCTTACTAGGGGGTGAGCAGTTCTTC	CASSLLGGEQFF
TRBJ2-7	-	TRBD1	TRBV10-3	TGTGCCATCATGACAGGGGGCCTCGAGCAGTACTTC	CAIMTGGLEQYF
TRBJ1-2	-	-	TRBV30	TGTGCCTGGAGTTTGACAGGCTATGGCTACACCTTC	CAWSLTGYGYTF
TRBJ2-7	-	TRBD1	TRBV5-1	TGCGCCAGCAGCGCGGGACAGGAGTCCTACGAGCAGTACTTC	CASSAGQESYEQYF
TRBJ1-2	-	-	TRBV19	TGTGCCAGTAGTATACCCGGACCAACCTATCGTTATGGCTACACCTTC	CASSIPGPTYRYGYTF
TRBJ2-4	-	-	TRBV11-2	TGTGCCAGCAGCACAGGGGGGACTAGAGGGAACATTCAGTACTTC	CASSTGGTRGNIQYF
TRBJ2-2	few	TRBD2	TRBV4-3	TGCGCCAGCAGCCAAGGGCTGGTAGCGGGGGGCCCCGGGGAGCTGTTTTTT	CASSQGLVAGGPGELFF
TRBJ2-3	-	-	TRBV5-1	TGCGCCAGCATGGACGGGAGCACAGATACGCAGTATTTT	CASMDGSTDTQYF
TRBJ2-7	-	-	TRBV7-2	TGTGCCAGCAGCTACACAGGATATGGTTACGAGCAGTACTTC	CASSYTGYGYEQYF
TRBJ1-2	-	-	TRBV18	TGTGCCAGCTCACCAGAACGAGTCGACTGGGGTGGCTACACCTTC	CASSPERVDWGGYTF
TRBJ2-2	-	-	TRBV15	TGTGCCACCAGCGGTGACAGCAACACCGGGGAGCTGTTTTTT	CATSGDSNTGELFF
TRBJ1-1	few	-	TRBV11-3	TGTGCCAGCAGTCGAAGGAACACTGAAGCTTTCTTT	CASSRRNTEAFF
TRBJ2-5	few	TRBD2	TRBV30	TGTGCCTGGATGGGGGGGCAAGAGACCCAGTACTTC	CAWMGGQETQYF
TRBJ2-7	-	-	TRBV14	TGTGCCAGCAGCCAAAAGGGGGCCCAAGGCGGGACACTTCGAGGGCAGTACTTC	CASSQKGAQGGTLRGQYF
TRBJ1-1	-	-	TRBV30	TGTGCCTGGAGCCCCCGGACACCGAACACTGAAGCTTTCTTT	CAWSPRTPNTEAFF
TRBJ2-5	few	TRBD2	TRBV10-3	TGTGCCATCAGTGGTGGGACTAGGCAAGAGACCCAGTACTTC	CAISGGTRQETQYF
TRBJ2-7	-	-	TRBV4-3	TGCGCCAGCAGCCAAGGGGGGAGATCCTACGAGCAGTACTTC	CASSQGGRSYEQYF
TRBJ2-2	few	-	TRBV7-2	TGTGCCAGCAGGAGGAGTGCGGGGGCGGTCACCGGGGAGCTGTTTTTT	CASRRSAGAVTGELFF
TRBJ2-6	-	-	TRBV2	TGTGCCAGCAGTGATATAGGGGCTGGGGCCAACGTCCTGACTTTC	CASSDIGAGANVLTF
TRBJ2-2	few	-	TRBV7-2	TGTGCCAGCAGCTCGATAGCCGGTGGGGAGCTGTTTTTT	CASSSIAGGELFF
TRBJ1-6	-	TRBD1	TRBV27	TGTGCCAGCAGGGGTAGGGCGACAGGGGTTAATTCACCCCTCCACTTT	CASRGRATGVNSPLHF
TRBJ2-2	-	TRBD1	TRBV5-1	TGCGCCAGCAGCTTGGGCGACAGGGGGCACGGGGAGCTGTTTTTT	CASSLGDRGHGELFF
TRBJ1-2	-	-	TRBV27	TGTGCCAGCAGAACGGGACACCTATCCAACTATGGCTACACCTTC	CASRTGHLSNYGYTF
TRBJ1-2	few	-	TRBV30	TGTGCCTGGCATCAACAGCTTAGCTATGGCTACACCTTC	CAWHQQLSYGYTF
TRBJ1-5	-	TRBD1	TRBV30	TGTGCCTGGAGTGTTACAGGGGCCCAGCCCCAGCATTTT	CAWSVTGAQPQHF
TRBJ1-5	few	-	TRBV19	TGTGCCAGCAGGGGAAGCAATCAGCCCCAGCATTTT	CASRGSNQPQHF
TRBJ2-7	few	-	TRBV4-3	TGCGCCAGCAGCCAAGATCCCGCCGGGGATTACGAGCAGTACTTC	CASSQDPAGDYEQYF
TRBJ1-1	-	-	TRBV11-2	TGTGCCAGCAGCTTAGGGGTAGTTATGAACACTGAAGCTTTCTTT	CASSLGVVMNTEAFF
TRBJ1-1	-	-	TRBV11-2	TGTGCCAGCAGCTTTGAGGGGGACACTGAAGCTTTCTTT	CASSFEGDTEAFF
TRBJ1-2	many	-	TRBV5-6	TGTGCCAGCAGCTTGGCGGCGTATGGCTACACCTTC	CASSLAAYGYTF
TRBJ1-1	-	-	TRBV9	TGTGCCAGCAGCCCCCAGGCGGGGGGCACTGAAGCTTTCTTT	CASSPQAGGTEAFF
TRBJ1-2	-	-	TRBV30	TGTGCCTGGAGTGTACTGGGCATCGGTGGCTACACCTTC	CAWSVLGIGGYTF
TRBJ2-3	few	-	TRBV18	TGTGCCAGCTCACGTCTCACCACAGATACGCAGTATTTT	CASSRLTTDTQYF
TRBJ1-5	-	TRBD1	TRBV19	TGTGCCAGTAGCCTAGATACAGGGGGCAATCAGCCCCAGCATTTT	CASSLDTGGNQPQHF
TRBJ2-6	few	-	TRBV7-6	TGTGCCAGCAGCTTAGGGGCGGACTCTGGGGCCAACGTCCTGACTTTC	CASSLGADSGANVLTF
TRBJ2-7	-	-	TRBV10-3	TGTGCCATCAGGGACAACTACGAGCAGTACTTC	CAIRDNYEQYF
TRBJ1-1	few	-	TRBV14	TGTGCCAGCAGCCAAGAGCCGAAAGGGGCTGAAGCTTTCTTT	CASSQEPKGAEAFF
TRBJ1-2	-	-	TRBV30	TGTGCCTGGACGGGAACGGATGGCTACACCTTC	CAWTGTDGYTF
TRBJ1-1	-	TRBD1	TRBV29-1	TGCAGCGTCGCGACAGGGCCAGGCGCTGAAGCTTTCTTT	CSVATGPGAEAFF
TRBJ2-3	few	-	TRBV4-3	TGCGCCAGCAGCCAAGATCGGCGGGGATTCACAGATACGCAGTATTTT	CASSQDRRGFTDTQYF
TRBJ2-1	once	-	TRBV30	TGTGCCTGGAGCCTGTTATCCTACAATGAGCAGTTCTTC	CAWSLLSYNEQFF
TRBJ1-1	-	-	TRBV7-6	TGTGCCAGCAGCCGACGGTACATGAACACTGAAGCTCTCTTT	CASSRRYMNTEALF
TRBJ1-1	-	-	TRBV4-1	TGCGCCAGCAGCCAACCCAGGGAAGGCTCTGAAGCTTTCTTT	CASSQPREGSEAFF
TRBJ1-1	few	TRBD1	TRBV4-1	TGCGCCAGCAGCCAGTACTGGGACAGCCAGAACACTGAAGCTTTCTTT	CASSQYWDSQNTEAFF
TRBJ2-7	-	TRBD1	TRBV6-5	TGTGCCAGCAGTGTAGCCAGGGGGTCCTACGAGCAGTACTTC	CASSVARGSYEQYF
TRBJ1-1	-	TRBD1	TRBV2	TGTGCCAGCAGCCTACAGGGGCACACTGAAGCTTTCTTT	CASSLQGHTEAFF